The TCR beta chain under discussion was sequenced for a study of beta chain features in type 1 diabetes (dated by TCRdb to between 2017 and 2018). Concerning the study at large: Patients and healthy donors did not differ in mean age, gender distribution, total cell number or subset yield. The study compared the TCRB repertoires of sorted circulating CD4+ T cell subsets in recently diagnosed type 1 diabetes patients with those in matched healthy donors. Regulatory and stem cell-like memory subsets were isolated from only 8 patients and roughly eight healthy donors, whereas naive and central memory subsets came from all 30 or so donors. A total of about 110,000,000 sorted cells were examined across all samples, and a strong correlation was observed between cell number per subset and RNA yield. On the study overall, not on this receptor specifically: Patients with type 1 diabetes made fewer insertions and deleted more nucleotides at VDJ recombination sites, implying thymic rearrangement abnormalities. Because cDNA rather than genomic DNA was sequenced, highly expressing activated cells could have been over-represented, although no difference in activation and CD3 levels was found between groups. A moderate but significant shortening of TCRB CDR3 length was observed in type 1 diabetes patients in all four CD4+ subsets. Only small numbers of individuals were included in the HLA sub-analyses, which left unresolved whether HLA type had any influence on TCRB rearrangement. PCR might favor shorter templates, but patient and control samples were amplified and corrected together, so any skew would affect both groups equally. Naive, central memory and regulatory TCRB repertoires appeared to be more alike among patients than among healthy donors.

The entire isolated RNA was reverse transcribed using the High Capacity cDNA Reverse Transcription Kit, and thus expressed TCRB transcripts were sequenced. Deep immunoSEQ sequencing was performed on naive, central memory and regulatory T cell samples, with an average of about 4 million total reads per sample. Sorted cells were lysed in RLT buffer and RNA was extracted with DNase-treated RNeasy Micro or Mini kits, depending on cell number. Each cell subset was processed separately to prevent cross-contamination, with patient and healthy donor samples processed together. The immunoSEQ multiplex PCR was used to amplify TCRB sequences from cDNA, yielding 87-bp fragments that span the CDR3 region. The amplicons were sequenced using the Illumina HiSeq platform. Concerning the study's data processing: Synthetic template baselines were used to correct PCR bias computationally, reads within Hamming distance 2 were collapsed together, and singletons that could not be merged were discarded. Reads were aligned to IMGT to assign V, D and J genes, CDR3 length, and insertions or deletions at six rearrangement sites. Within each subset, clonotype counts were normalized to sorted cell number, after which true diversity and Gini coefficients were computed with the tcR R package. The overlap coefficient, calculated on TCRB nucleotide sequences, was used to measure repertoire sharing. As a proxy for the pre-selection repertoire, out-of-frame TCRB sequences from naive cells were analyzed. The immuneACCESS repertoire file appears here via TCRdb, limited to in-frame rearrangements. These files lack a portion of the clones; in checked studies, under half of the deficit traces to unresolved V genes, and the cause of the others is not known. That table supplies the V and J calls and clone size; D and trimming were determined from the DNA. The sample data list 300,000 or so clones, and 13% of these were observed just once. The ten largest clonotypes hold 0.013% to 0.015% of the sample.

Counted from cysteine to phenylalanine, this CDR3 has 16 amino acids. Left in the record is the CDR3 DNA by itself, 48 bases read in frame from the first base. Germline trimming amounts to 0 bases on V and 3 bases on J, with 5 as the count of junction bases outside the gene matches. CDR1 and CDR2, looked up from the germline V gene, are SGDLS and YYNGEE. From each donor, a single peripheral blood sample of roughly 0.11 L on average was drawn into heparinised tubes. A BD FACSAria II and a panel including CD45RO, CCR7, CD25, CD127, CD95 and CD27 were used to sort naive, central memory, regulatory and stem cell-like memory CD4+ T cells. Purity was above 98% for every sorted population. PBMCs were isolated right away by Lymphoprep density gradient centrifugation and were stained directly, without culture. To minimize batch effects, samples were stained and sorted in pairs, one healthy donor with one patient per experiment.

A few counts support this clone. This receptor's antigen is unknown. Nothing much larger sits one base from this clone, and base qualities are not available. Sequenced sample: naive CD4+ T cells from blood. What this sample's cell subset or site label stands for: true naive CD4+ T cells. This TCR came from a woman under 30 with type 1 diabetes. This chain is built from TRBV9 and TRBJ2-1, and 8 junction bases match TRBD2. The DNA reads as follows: TGTGCCAGCAGCGTAGGGGGTAGCGGGATCTACAATGAGCAGTTCTTC. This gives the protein CASSVGGSGIYNEQFF. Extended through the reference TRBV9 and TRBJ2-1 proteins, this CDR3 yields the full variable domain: DSGVTQTPKHLITATGQRVTLRCSPRSGDLSVYWYQQSLDQGLQFLIQYYNGEERAKGNILERFSAQQFPDLHSELNLSSLELGDSALYFCASSVGGSGIYNEQFFGPGTRLTVL.